A selection of T cell receptor beta chains follows, all from one sample in a study of immune heterogeneity within non-small cell lung tumors. Via MiXCR, TCRdb re-called the multiplex PCR reads, giving one row per CDR3 protein. There are over 30,000 distinct CDR3 sequences in the sample; 25% to 30% occur only once, and 3% to 4.5% lies in the top ten. The sample consisted of lung tumor tissue. Receptors originate from a man between 35 and 55 years old with non-small cell lung cancer. The CDR3 runs from the conserved cysteine through the conserved F or W. A D gene is named only where the DNA matches it firmly. A row's size may be missing; if present it is once, few, many or a size class.

v_call	d_call	cdr3_length	j_call	clone_size	cdr3_nt	cdr3_aa
TRBV5-1	.	15	TRBJ2-7	.	TGCGCCAGCAACATTGGGGGGGACATCACCTACGAGCAGTACTTC	CASNIGGDITYEQYF
TRBV3-1	TRBD2	14	TRBJ2-2	.	TGTGCCAACAGCCAAGATTCGCGGGGGTGGGAGCTGCTTTTT	CANSQDSRGWELLF
TRBV6-1	.	12	TRBJ2-7	many	TGTGCCAGTGGGCTAAACTCCTACGAGCAGTACTTC	CASGLNSYEQYF
TRBV6-1	.	14	TRBJ1-1	.	TGTGCCAGCAGCACCGGGAGCCACAACCAAGAAGCTTTCTTT	CASSTGSHNQEAFF
TRBV7-8	TRBD2	17	TRBJ2-7	.	TGTGCCAGCAGCTTAGTCACCGTGACTAGCGGAAAATACGAGCAGTACTTC	CASSLVTVTSGKYEQYF
TRBV12-3/TRBV12-4	.	11	TRBJ1-2	.	TGTGCCAGCAGTAGGGCTGGCGGCTACACCTTC	CASSRAGGYTF
TRBV5-1	.	16	TRBJ2-7	.	TGCGCCAGCAGCTTGGACGGAGGAGGGACTTCCTACGAGCAGTACTTC	CASSLDGGGTSYEQYF
TRBV10-2	TRBD2	13	TRBJ2-1	many	TGCGCCAGCAAAAGTAGCGGGAGCTTCATTGAGTTCTTC	CASKSSGSFIEFF
TRBV11-3	.	14	TRBJ2-7	many	TGTGCCAGCAGCTTCCGGGACGGAACCTACGAGCAGTACTTC	CASSFRDGTYEQYF
TRBV6-2/TRBV6-3	.	13	TRBJ1-5	.	TGTGCCAGCAGTTACTCGAAAAATCAGCCCCAGCATTTC	CASSYSKNQPQHF
TRBV18	.	15	TRBJ1-5	.	TGTGCCAGCTCTCAATTGGGTCTGGGCAATCAGCCCCAGCATTTT	CASSQLGLGNQPQHF
TRBV24-1	TRBD2	15	TRBJ2-7	many	TGTGCCACCAGTGTCGGAACCGGGACTAGGCACGAGCAGTACTTC	CATSVGTGTRHEQYF
TRBV20-1	.	11	TRBJ2-1	many	TGCAGTGCACGGGGAAACAATGAGCAGTTCTTC	CSARGNNEQFF
TRBV10-3	TRBD1	14	TRBJ1-2	.	TGTGTCATCAGCGGACAGGGGGTACCCTATGGCTACACCTTC	CVISGQGVPYGYTF
TRBV2	.	13	TRBJ1-5	few	TGTGCCAGCAGTTTTATGATCAATCAGCCCCAGCATTTT	CASSFMINQPQHF
TRBV12-3/TRBV12-4	TRBD1	14	TRBJ1-4	.	TGTGCCAGTATGATGAGGGCAGGGGGTGAAAAACTGTTTTTT	CASMMRAGGEKLFF
TRBV18	.	14	TRBJ1-3	.	TGTGCCAGCTCACCGACGACAAGAGGAAACACCATATATTTT	CASSPTTRGNTIYF
TRBV4-3	.	13	TRBJ2-1	.	TGCGCCAGCAGCCAAGATCTTTGGGACGAGCAGTTCTTC	CASSQDLWDEQFF
TRBV28	.	15	TRBJ1-1	few	TGTGCCAGCAGTTTAACAGGACGGACGAACACTGAAGCTTTCTTT	CASSLTGRTNTEAFF
TRBV30	TRBD1	14	TRBJ1-2	many	TGTGCCTGGACCAGGACAGGAACTAACTATGGCTACACCTTC	CAWTRTGTNYGYTF
TRBV5-1	TRBD2	15	TRBJ2-1	.	TGCGCCAGCAGCACCATAGCGGGAGGGTATAGTGAGCAGTTCTTC	CASSTIAGGYSEQFF
TRBV12-3/TRBV12-4	TRBD1	15	TRBJ2-7	many	TGTGCCAGCAGTTTAACTGGCAGGGGGCCCTACGAGCAGTACTTC	CASSLTGRGPYEQYF
TRBV15	TRBD1	17	TRBJ2-7	many	TGTGCCACCAGCCCGCGGACAGGCTTAACTTCGACCTACGAGCAGTACTTC	CATSPRTGLTSTYEQYF
TRBV10-1	TRBD2	15	TRBJ2-7	few	TGCGCCAGCAGAGAACTAGCGCCCGACTCCTACGAGCAGTACTTC	CASRELAPDSYEQYF
TRBV20-1	TRBD2	14	TRBJ2-2	few	TGCAGTGCCATAGCGGGAGGAGTCGCCGGGGAGCTGTTTTTT	CSAIAGGVAGELFF
TRBV7-8	.	15	TRBJ2-2	.	TGTGCCAGCACCTTGGGGCGGGCCATCACCGGGGAGCTGTTTTTT	CASTLGRAITGELFF
TRBV12-3/TRBV12-4	TRBD2	16	TRBJ2-2	.	TGTGCCATCGGGGGGGGGGCCTCTCCCCGGGGCGGGGAGCTGTTTTTT	CAIGGGASPRGGELFF
TRBV7-9	TRBD2	17	TRBJ2-7	few	TGTGCCAGCAGCCTGGGGAGCTCTAGCGGGAGTAACTACGAGCAGTACTTC	CASSLGSSSGSNYEQYF
TRBV5-6	.	16	TRBJ1-3	.	TGTGCCAGCAGCATTGGGCACACAAACTCTGGAAACACCATATATTTT	CASSIGHTNSGNTIYF
TRBV9	.	15	TRBJ2-3	.	TGTGCCAGCAGTGGACGGACGAGGAACACAGATACGCAGTATTTT	CASSGRTRNTDTQYF
TRBV6-6	TRBD2	19	TRBJ2-1	few	TGTGCCAGCAGTTACTCACGGGCGGGGACTAGCGGGAGTAGGGATGAGCAGTTCTTC	CASSYSRAGTSGSRDEQFF
TRBV12-3/TRBV12-4	.	11	TRBJ1-1	medium-sized	TGTGCCAGCAGCGCCGCTACTGAAGCTTTCTTT	CASSAATEAFF
TRBV6-1	TRBD1	14	TRBJ1-1	.	TGTGCCAGCAGTGAAGACAGGGGGGACACTCAAGCTTTCTTT	CASSEDRGDTQAFF
TRBV19	.	17	TRBJ2-2	.	TGTGCCAGTAGTATAGTGCGGGTGGACGCGTACACCGGGGAGCTGTTTTTT	CASSIVRVDAYTGELFF
TRBV20-1	.	16	TRBJ1-6	few	TGCAGTGCTAGAGAAGTGGGGGAGGCCTATAATTCACCCCTCCACTTT	CSAREVGEAYNSPLHF
TRBV20-1	TRBD2	14	TRBJ2-3	many	TGCAGTGCAGAACTAGCGGGGCTAGGCGATACGCAGTATTTT	CSAELAGLGDTQYF
TRBV6-1	.	11	TRBJ1-4	.	TGTGCCGGGGCCTTGGGTGAAAAACTGTTTTTT	CAGALGEKLFF
TRBV19	.	13	TRBJ2-3	.	TGTGCCAGCGCACCCTTTGGTACAGATACGCAGTATTTT	CASAPFGTDTQYF
TRBV11-2	.	16	TRBJ2-5	.	TGTGCCAGCAGCCGCATCGGACAGCCTAACCAAGAGACCCAGTACTTC	CASSRIGQPNQETQYF
TRBV6-1	.	16	TRBJ1-5	.	TGTGCCAGCAGTCAACCCCCCAGCGGGGAGGATCAGCCCCAGCATTTT	CASSQPPSGEDQPQHF
TRBV2	.	16	TRBJ2-2	.	TGTGCCAGCAGTGTACAGGTACTATCGAACACCGGGGAGCTGTTTTTT	CASSVQVLSNTGELFF
TRBV27	TRBD2	14	TRBJ2-1	many	TGTGCCACTACTAGCGGGATCACCTACAATGAGCAGTTCTTC	CATTSGITYNEQFF
TRBV3-1	.	19	TRBJ2-5	few	TGTGCCAGCAGCCACCAGGGAGTTCGGGCACCCACCGAAAAAAAGACCCAGTACTTC	CASSHQGVRAPTEKKTQYF
TRBV9	.	16	TRBJ2-2	.	TGTGCCAGCAGCGTAGTGGCAGGGGTAACGGCCGGGGAGCTGTTTTTT	CASSVVAGVTAGELFF